This T cell receptor beta chain was identified during a study of glioma-infiltrating T cells after dendritic cell vaccination. The wider study: Monocyte-derived dendritic cells, cultured less than 8 days with IL-4 and GM-CSF, were pulsed with autologous tumor lysate. Patients received three intradermal dendritic cell vaccine injections at biweekly intervals.

This CDR3 comprises 17 residues. Trimming took off 4 bases at V and 2 bases at J, with 19 bases between the two ends. CDR1 is LNHDA, CDR2 SQIVND, per germline (reference sequence). The PCR used 60 V beta and 13 J beta primers. Method: immunoSEQ multiplex PCR; TCRdb's copy keeps in-frame clones and lacks some. The sample lists 100,000 or so clones, 65% to 85% occurring once. Time point reported: after dendritic cell vaccination, including at tumor progression/relapse. This chain links TRBV19 with TRBJ2-3, with a possible D match to TRBD1 (6 bases). This clonotype was obtained from a human donor with glioblastoma. Sequences were derived from blood, sampled after dendritic cell vaccination. CDR3 sequence (DNA): TGTGCCAGTAGTAGAGTGGCCATGACAGGAACCACAGATACGCAGTATTTT. This translates into CASSRVAMTGTTDTQYF.